The text below deals with one TCR beta chain. The data derive from a study of blood T cell repertoires in COVID-19. The CDR3 consists of 15 residues. Germline V gene data show CDR1 as LGHNA and CDR2 as YSLEER. Trimming took off 0 bases at V and 10 bases at J, with 16 bases between the two ends. Sequenced by immunoSEQ multiplex PCR; TCRdb stores in-frame clones only, minus some. This table has approximately 450,000 clones, 70% to 90% appearing once. Participant reports of clinical history set cohort assignment. What was sequenced was PBMCs or T cells enriched from blood (not recorded which). This sequence was found in a woman aged 18-30 years with acute COVID-19. This chain joins TRBV4-3 and TRBJ2-1; possible D gene TRBD2, 5 bases. Here the CDR3 reads CASSQDGIARGEQFF. CDR3 DNA: TGCGCCAGCAGCCAAGATGGGATAGCCCGAGGGGAGCAGTTCTTC.